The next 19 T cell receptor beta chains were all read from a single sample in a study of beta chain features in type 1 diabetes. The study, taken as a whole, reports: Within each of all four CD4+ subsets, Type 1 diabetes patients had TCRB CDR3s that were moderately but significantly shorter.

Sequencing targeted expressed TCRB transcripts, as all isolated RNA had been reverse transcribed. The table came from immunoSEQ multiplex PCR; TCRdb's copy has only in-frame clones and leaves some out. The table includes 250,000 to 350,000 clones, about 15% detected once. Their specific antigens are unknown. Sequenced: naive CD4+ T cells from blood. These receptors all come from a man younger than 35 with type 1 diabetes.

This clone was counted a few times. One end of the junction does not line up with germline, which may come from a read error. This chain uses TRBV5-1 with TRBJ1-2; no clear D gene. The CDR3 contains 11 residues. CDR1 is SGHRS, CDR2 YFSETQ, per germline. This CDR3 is CASSLGEVLAF. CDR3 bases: TGCGCCAGCAGCTTAGGTGAGGTCCTCGCCTTC.

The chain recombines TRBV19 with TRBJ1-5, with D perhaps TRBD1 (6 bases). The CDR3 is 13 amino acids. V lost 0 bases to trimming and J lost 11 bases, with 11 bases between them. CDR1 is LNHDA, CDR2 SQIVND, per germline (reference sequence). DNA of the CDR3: TGTGCCAGTAGTATAGATCTCACAGGGACCCAGCATTTT. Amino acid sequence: CASSIDLTGTQHF.

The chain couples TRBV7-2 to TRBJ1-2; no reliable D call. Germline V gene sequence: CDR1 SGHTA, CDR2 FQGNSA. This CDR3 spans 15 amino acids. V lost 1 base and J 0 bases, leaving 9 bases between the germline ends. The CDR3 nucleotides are TGTGCCAGCAGCTTAGTCCTGCTAGCTAACTATGGCTACACCTTC. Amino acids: CASSLVLLANYGYTF.

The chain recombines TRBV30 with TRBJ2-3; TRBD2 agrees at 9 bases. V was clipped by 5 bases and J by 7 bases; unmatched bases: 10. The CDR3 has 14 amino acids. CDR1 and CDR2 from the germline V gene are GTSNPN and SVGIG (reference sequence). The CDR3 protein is CAWQESSGSNTQYF. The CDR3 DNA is TGTGCCTGGCAGGAGAGTAGCGGGAGTAATACGCAGTATTTT. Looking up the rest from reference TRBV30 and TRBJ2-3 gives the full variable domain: SQTIHQWPATLVQPVGSPLSLECTVEGTSNPNLYWYRQAAGRGLQLLFYSVGIGQISSEVPQNLSASRPQDRQFILSSKKLLLSDSGFYLCAWQESSGSNTQYFGPGTRLTVL.

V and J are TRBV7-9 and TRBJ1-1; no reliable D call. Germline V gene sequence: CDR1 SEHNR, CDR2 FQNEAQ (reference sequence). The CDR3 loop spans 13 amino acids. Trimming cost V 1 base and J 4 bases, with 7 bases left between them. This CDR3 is CASSLGGFTEAFF. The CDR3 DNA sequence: TGTGCCAGCAGCTTAGGCGGTTTCACTGAAGCTTTCTTT.

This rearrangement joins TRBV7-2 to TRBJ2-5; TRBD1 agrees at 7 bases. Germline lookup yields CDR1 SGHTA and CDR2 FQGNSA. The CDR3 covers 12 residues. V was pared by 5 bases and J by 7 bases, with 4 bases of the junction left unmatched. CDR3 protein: CASSRDRATQYF. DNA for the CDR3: TGTGCCAGCAGCCGTGACAGGGCGACCCAGTACTTC. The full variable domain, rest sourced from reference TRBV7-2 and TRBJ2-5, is GAGVSQSPSNKVTEKGKDVELRCDPISGHTALYWYRQSLGQGLEFLIYFQGNSAPDKSGLPSDRFSAERTGGSVSTLTIQRTQQEDSAVYLCASSRDRATQYFGPGTRLLVL.

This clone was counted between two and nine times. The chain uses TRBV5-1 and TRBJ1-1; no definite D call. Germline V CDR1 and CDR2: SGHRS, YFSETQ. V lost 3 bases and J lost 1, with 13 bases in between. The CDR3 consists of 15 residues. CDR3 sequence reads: CASSWSARSNTEAFF. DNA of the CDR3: TGCGCCAGCAGCTGGAGTGCAAGGTCGAACACTGAAGCTTTCTTT.

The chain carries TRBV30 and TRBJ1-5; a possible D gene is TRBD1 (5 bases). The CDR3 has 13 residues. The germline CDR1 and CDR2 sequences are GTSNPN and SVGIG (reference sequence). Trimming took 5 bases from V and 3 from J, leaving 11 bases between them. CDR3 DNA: TGTGCCTGGGCGGGGGGGGTCAATCAGCCCCAGCATTTT. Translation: CAWAGGVNQPQHF. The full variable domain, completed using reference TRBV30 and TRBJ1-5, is SQTIHQWPATLVQPVGSPLSLECTVEGTSNPNLYWYRQAAGRGLQLLFYSVGIGQISSEVPQNLSASRPQDRQFILSSKKLLLSDSGFYLCAWAGGVNQPQHFGDGTRLSIL.

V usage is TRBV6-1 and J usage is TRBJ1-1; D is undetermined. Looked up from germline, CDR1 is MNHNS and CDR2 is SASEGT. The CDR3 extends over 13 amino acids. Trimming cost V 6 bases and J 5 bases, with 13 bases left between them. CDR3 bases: TGTGCCAGCAGAACTACCCCCCAGACTGAAGCTTTCTTT. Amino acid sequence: CASRTTPQTEAFF.

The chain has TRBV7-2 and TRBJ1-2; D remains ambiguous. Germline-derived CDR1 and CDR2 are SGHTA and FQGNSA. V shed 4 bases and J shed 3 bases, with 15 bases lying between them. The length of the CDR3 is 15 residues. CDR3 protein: CASSWEGGLDYGYTF. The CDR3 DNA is TGTGCCAGCAGCTGGGAGGGCGGACTCGACTATGGCTACACCTTC.

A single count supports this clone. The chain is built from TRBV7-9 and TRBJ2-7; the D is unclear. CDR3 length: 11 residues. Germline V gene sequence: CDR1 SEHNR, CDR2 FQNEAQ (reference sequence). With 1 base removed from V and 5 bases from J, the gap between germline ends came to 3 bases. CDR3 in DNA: TGTGCCAGCAGCTTAGGCGACGAGCAGTACTTC. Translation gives CASSLGDEQYF. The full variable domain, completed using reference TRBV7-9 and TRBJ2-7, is DTGVSQNPRHKITKRGQNVTFRCDPISEHNRLYWYRQTLGQGPEFLTYFQNEAQLEKSRLLSDRFSAERPKGSFSTLEIQRTEQGDSAMYLCASSLGDEQYFGPGTRLTVT.

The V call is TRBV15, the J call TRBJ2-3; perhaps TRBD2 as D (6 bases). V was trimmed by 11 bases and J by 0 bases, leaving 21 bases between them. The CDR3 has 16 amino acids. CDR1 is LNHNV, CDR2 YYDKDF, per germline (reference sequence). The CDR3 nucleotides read TGTGCCGCCCGGGCCGGGACTGCCGTTAGCACAGATACGCAGTATTTT. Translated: CAARAGTAVSTDTQYF.

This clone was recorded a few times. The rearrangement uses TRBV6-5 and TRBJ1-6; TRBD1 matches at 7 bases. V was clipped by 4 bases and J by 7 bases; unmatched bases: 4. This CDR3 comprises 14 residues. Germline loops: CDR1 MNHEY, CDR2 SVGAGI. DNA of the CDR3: TGTGCCAGCAGTTCGGGACAGAGCAATTCACCCCTCCACTTT. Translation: CASSSGQSNSPLHF.

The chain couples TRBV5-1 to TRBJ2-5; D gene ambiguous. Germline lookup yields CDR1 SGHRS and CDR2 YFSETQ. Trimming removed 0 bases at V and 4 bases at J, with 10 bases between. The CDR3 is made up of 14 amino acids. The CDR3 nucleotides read TGCGCCAGCAGCTTGGGCCTAGTGATAGAGACCCAGTACTTC. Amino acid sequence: CASSLGLVIETQYF.

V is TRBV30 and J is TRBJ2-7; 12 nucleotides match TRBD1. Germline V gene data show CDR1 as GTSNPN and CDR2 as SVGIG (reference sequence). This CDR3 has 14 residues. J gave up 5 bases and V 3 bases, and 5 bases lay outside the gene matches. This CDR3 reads CAWRPGQGAHEQYF. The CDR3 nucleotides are TGTGCCTGGAGACCGGGACAGGGGGCCCACGAGCAGTACTTC. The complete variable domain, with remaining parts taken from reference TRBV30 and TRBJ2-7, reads SQTIHQWPATLVQPVGSPLSLECTVEGTSNPNLYWYRQAAGRGLQLLFYSVGIGQISSEVPQNLSASRPQDRQFILSSKKLLLSDSGFYLCAWRPGQGAHEQYFGPGTRLTVT.

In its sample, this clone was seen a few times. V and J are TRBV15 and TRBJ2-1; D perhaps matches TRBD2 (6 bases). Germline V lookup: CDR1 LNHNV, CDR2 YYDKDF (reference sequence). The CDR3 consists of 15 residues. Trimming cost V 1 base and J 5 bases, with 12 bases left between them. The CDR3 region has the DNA TGTGCCACCAGCAGAGTAGCATGGGGGGACAATGAGCAGTTCTTC. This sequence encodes CATSRVAWGDNEQFF.

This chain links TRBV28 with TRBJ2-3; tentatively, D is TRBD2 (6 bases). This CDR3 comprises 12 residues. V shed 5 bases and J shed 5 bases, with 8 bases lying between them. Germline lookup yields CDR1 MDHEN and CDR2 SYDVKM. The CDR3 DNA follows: TGTGCCAGCAGTCCGCGGGGAGATACGCAGTATTTT. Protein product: CASSPRGDTQYF.

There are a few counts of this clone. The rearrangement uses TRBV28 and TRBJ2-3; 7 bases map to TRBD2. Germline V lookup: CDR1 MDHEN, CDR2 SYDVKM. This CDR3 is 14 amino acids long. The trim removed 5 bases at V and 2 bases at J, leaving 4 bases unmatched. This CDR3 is CASSTSANTDTQYF. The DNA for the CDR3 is TGTGCCAGCAGTACTAGCGCAAACACAGATACGCAGTATTTT.

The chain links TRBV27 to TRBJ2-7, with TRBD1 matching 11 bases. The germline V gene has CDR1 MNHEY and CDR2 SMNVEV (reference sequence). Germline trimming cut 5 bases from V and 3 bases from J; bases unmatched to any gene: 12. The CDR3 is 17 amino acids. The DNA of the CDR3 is TGTGCCAGCAGTACTTACATCCCGGGACAGGGGGGCTACGAGCAGTACTTC. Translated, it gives CASSTYIPGQGGYEQYF.